Here is one T cell receptor beta chain with its context. Sequenced by immunoSEQ multiplex PCR; TCRdb stores in-frame clones only, minus some. This table has 100,000 to 150,000 clones, 92% appearing once. The CDR3 has 17 residues. Germline CDR1 reads SNHLY; CDR2 reads FYNNEI. V was pared by 5 bases and J by 2 bases, with 16 bases between. This specimen comes from a study of control samples from healthy donors and cancer patients. The sample was blood. The clonotype originates from a woman between 45 and 65 years old in good health. The chain employs TRBV2 and TRBJ1-6, with D uncertain. In DNA form, the CDR3 reads TGTGCCAGCAGTCGGGCCTCAACGGGCGCCTATAATTCACCCCTCCACTTT. Protein: CASSRASTGAYNSPLHF.